This T cell receptor beta chain was captured in a study of blood T cell repertoires in COVID-19. The table came from immunoSEQ multiplex PCR; TCRdb's copy has only in-frame clones and leaves some out. The data hold roughly 250,000 clones, with around 86% observed a single time. With 4 bases clipped from V and 1 base from J, the junction kept 3 bases outside the gene matches. Germline V gives CDR1 SGHDT, CDR2 YYEEEE. This CDR3 is 14 amino acids long. Specimen: peripheral blood. The rearrangement joins TRBV5-6 to TRBJ1-2; 8 bases are a match to TRBD1. This TCR derives from a woman in her sixties or seventies with active or convalescent COVID-19. DNA for the CDR3: TGTGCCAGCAGCCCAGACAGGGGTAACTATGGCTACACCTTC. It encodes CASSPDRGNYGYTF. The full variable domain, rest sourced from reference TRBV5-6 and TRBJ1-2, is DAGVTQSPTHLIKTRGQQVTLRCSPKSGHDTVSWYQQALGQGPQFIFQYYEEEERQRGNFPDRFSGHQFPNYSSELNVNALLLGDSALYLCASSPDRGNYGYTFGSGTRLTVV.